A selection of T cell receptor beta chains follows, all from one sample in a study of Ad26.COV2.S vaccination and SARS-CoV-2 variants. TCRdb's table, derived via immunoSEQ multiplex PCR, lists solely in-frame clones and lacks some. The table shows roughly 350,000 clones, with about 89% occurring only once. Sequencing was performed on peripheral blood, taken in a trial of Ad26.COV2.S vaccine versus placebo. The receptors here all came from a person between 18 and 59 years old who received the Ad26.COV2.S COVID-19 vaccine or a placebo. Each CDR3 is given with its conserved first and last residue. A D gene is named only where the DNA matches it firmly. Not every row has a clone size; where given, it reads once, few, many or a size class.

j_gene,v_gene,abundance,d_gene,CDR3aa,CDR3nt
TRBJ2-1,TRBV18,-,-,CASSIRDGQYNEQFF,TGTGCCAGCTCAATCCGGGACGGCCAATACAATGAGCAGTTCTTC
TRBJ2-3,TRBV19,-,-,CASSHMGTDTQYF,TGTGCCAGTAGTCACATGGGCACAGATACGCAGTATTTT
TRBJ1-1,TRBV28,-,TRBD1,CASSLSFQGVSEAFF,TGTGCCAGCAGTTTATCCTTTCAGGGGGTTAGTGAAGCTTTCTTT
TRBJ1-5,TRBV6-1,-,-,CASSYGGVPQPQHF,TGTGCCAGCAGTTATGGGGGGGTTCCACAGCCCCAGCATTTT
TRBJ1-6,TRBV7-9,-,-,CASSYRANSPLHF,TGTGCCAGCAGCTACCGGGCGAATTCACCCCTCCACTTT
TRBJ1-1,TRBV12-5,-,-,CASGLFRGRDTEAFF,TGTGCTAGTGGCCTTTTCAGGGGCAGGGACACTGAAGCTTTCTTT
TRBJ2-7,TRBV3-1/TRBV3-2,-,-,CASSQAQLSSYEQYF,TGTGCCAGCAGCCAAGCACAGTTGAGCTCCTACGAGCAGTACTTC
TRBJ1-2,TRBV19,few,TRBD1,CASSTRDRYGYTF,TGTGCCAGTAGTACCCGGGACAGGTATGGCTACACCTTC
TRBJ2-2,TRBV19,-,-,CASSIQGWGTGELFF,TGTGCCAGTAGTATACAGGGGTGGGGCACCGGGGAGCTGTTTTTT
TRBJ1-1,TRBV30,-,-,CAWSPLPQAVSTEAFF,TGTGCCTGGAGTCCTCTGCCGCAGGCTGTGAGCACTGAAGCTTTCTTT
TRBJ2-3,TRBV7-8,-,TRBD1,CASSLEALGQGLSDTQYF,TGTGCCAGCAGCTTAGAGGCCCTGGGACAGGGTCTTTCTGATACGCAGTATTTT
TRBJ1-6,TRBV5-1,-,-,CASRTVNSPLHF,TGCGCCAGCAGGACAGTTAATTCACCCCTCCACTTT
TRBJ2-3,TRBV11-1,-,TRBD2,CASSLGQRGSTDTQYF,TGTGCCAGCAGCTTAGGCCAGCGGGGGAGCACAGATACGCAGTATTTT
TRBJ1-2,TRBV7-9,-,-,CASSAPGYANYGYTF,TGTGCCAGCAGCGCCCCAGGGTATGCGAACTATGGCTACACCTTC
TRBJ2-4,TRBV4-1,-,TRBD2,CASSQGTSGGSKNIQYF,TGCGCCAGCAGCCAGGGAACTAGCGGGGGTTCCAAAAACATTCAGTACTTC
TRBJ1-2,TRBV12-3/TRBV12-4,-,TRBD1,CASGDSPNYGYTF,TGTGCCAGCGGGGACAGCCCTAACTATGGCTACACCTTC
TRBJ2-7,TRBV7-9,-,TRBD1,CASSLGGTGEIYEQYF,TGTGCCAGCAGCTTGGGGGGGACAGGGGAGATCTACGAGCAGTACTTC
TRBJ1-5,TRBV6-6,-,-,CASRGPGLNSNQPQHF,TGTGCCAGCAGGGGCCCGGGGTTGAACAGCAATCAGCCCCAGCATTTT
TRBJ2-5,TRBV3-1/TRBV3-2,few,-,CASSLGLFGGTQYF,TGTGCCAGCAGCCTCGGACTCTTTGGGGGGACCCAGTACTTC
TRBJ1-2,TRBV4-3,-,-,CASSQEGQGSYNYGYTF,TGCGCCAGCAGCCAAGAAGGGCAGGGCTCTTATAACTATGGCTACACCTTC
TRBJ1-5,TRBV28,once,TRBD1,CASNLQGAAQPQHF,TGTGCCAGCAACTTACAGGGGGCCGCTCAGCCCCAGCATTTT
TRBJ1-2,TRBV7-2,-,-,CASSPASTVNYGYTF,TGTGCCAGCAGCCCAGCCTCGACAGTTAACTATGGCTACACCTTC
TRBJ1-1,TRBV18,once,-,CASSPTTEGNTEAFF,TGTGCCAGCTCACCAACGACAGAAGGGAACACTGAAGCTTTCTTT
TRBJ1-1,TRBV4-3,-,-,CASSPSPGGPGGNTEAFF,TGCGCCAGCAGCCCCTCCCCGGGAGGTCCCGGGGGGAACACTGAAGCTTTCTTT
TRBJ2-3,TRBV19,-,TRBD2,CASSISAGGTDTQYF,TGTGCCAGTAGTATATCAGCGGGGGGCACAGATACGCAGTATTTT
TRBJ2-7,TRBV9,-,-,CASSVQGSSSYEQYF,TGTGCCAGCAGCGTACAAGGCTCGAGCTCCTACGAGCAGTACTTC
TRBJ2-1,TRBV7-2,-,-,CASSLGDYSRDEQFF,TGTGCCAGCAGCTTAGGAGACTATAGTCGCGATGAGCAGTTCTTC
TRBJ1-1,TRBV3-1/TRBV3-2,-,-,CASSPPRNTEAFF,TGTGCCAGCAGCCCCCCAAGGAACACTGAAGCTTTCTTT
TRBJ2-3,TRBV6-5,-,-,CASSWLEGDTQYF,TGTGCCAGCAGTTGGCTAGAGGGAGATACGCAGTATTTT
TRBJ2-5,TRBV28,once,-,CASRTPLETQYF,TGTGCCAGCAGGACGCCGTTGGAGACCCAGTACTTC
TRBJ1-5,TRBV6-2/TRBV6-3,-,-,CASSYSVSLLSNQPQHF,TGTGCCAGCAGTTACTCGGTTTCTCTTCTTAGCAATCAGCCCCAGCATTTT
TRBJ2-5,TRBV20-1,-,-,CSASQSKAQYF,TGCAGTGCTAGCCAGTCAAAGGCCCAGTACTTC
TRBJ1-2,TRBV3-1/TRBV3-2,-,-,CASSIDPQGRGYTF,TGTGCCAGCAGCATAGACCCGCAGGGTCGCGGCTACACCTTC
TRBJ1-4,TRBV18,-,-,CASSPRSGLGEKLFF,TGTGCCAGCTCACCACGTTCAGGGCTCGGCGAAAAACTGTTTTTT
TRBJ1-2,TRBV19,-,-,CASSISALQYGYTF,TGTGCCAGTAGTATTTCCGCCCTGCAATATGGCTACACCTTC
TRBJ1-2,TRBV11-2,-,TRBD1,CASRDTDRVYGYTF,TGTGCCAGCAGGGATACCGACAGGGTCTATGGCTACACCTTC
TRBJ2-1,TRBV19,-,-,CASSMTADDNEQFF,TGTGCCAGTAGTATGACAGCGGATGACAATGAGCAGTTCTTC
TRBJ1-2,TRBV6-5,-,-,CASSNRARSGYTF,TGTGCCAGCAGTAATCGGGCCCGGAGTGGCTACACCTTC
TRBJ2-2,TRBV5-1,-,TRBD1,CASSLGDRNTGELFF,TGCGCCAGCAGCTTAGGGGACAGAAACACCGGGGAGCTGTTTTTT
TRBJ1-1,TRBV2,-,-,CANWGRVNTEAFF,TGTGCCAACTGGGGTCGGGTGAACACTGAAGCTTTCTTT
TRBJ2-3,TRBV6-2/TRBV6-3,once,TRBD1,CASSKYRTGRTDTQYF,TGTGCCAGCAGTAAATACCGGACAGGGCGCACAGATACGCAGTATTTT
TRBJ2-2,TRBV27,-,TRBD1,CASSSRTGGGTGELFF,TGTGCCAGCAGTTCTCGGACAGGGGGAGGCACCGGGGAGCTGTTTTTT
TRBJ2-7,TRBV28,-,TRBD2,CASSQGSGRTYEQYF,TGTGCCAGCTCTCAAGGTAGCGGGAGGACCTACGAGCAGTACTTC
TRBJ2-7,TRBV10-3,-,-,CAISEGVDSYEQYF,TGTGCCATCAGTGAGGGTGTTGACTCCTACGAGCAGTACTTC
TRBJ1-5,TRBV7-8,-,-,CASSLGDRGASNQPQHF,TGTGCCAGCAGCTTAGGGGATCGCGGGGCTAGCAATCAGCCCCAGCATTTT
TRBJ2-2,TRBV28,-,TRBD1,CAIGGDRGRTGELFF,TGTGCCATCGGGGGGGACAGGGGTCGTACCGGGGAGCTGTTTTTT
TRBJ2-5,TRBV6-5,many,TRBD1,CASSYTDRVETQYF,TGTGCCAGCAGTTACACTGACAGGGTGGAGACCCAGTACTTC
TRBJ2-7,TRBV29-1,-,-,CSVDSGGRKNEQYF,TGCAGCGTTGACTCTGGGGGGCGGAAAAACGAGCAGTACTTC
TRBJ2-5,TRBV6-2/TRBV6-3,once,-,CASSYSGAGQETQYF,TGTGCCAGCAGTTACTCGGGGGCGGGGCAAGAGACCCAGTACTTC
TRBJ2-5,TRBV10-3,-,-,CAISGPGQGETQYF,TGTGCCATCAGTGGCCCGGGGCAGGGTGAGACCCAGTACTTC
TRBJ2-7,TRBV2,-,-,CASGDTYEQYF,TGTGCCAGCGGGGATACCTACGAGCAGTACTTC
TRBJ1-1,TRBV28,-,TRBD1,CASIYRDRGPNTEAFF,TGTGCCAGCATCTACCGGGACAGGGGGCCGAACACTGAAGCTTTCTTT
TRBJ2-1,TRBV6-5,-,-,CASSDSDPRYNEQFF,TGTGCCAGCAGTGACTCCGACCCCAGGTACAATGAGCAGTTCTTC
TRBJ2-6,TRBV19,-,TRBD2,CASSIETGGESGANVLTF,TGTGCCAGTAGTATAGAAACGGGAGGGGAATCTGGGGCCAACGTCCTGACTTTC